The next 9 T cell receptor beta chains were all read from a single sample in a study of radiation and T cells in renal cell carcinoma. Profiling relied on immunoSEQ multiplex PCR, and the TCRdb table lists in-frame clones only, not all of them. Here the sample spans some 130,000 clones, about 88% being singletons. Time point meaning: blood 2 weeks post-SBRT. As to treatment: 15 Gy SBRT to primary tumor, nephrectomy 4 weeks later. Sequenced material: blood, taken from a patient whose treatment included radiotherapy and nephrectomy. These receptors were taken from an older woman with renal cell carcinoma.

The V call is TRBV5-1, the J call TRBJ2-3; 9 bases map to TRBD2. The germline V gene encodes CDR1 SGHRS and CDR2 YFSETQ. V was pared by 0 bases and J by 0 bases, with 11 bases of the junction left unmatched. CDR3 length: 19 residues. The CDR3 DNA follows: TGCGCCAGCAGCTTGGGGCCCAGCGGGGGGAAACTTAGCACAGATACGCAGTATTTT. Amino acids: CASSLGPSGGKLSTDTQYF.

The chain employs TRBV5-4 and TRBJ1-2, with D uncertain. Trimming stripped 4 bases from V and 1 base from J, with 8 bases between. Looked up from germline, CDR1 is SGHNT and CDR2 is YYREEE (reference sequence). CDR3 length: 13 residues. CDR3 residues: CASSVRINYGYTF. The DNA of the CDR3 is TGTGCCAGCAGCGTTAGGATTAACTATGGCTACACCTTC.

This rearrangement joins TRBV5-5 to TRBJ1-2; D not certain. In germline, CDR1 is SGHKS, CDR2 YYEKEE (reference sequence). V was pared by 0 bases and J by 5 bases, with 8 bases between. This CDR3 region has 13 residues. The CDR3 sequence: CASSLDGHYGYTF. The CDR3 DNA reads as TGTGCCAGCAGCTTGGACGGCCATTATGGCTACACCTTC.

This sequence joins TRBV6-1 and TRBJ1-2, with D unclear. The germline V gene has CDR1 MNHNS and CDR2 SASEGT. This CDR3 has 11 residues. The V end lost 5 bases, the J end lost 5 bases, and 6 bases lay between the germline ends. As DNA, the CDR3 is TGTGCCAGCAGTCCCGAATATGGCTACACCTTC. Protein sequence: CASSPEYGYTF.

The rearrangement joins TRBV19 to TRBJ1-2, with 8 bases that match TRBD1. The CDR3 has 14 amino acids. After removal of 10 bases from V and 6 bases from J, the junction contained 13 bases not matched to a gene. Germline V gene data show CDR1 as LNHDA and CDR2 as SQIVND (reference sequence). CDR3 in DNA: TGTGCCAATTTCGGACAGGGATATTGGCATGGCTACACCTTC. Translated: CANFGQGYWHGYTF. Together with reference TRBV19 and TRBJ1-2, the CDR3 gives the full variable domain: DGGITQSPKYLFRKEGQNVTLSCEQNLNHDAMYWYRQDPGQGLRLIYYSQIVNDFQKGDIAEGYSVSREKKESFPLTVTSAQKNPTAFYLCANFGQGYWHGYTFGSGTRLTVV.

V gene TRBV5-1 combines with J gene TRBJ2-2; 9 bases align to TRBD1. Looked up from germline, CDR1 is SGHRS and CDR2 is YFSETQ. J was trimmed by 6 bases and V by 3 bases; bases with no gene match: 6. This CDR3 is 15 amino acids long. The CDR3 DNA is TGCGCCAGCAGCTGGGGGGACAGGGCGTCCGGGGAGCTGTTTTTT. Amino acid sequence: CASSWGDRASGELFF.

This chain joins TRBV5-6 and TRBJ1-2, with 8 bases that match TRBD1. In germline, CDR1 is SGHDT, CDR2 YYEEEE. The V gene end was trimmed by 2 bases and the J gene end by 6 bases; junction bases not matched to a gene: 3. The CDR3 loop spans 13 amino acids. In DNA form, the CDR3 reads TGTGCCAGCAGCTTCCCGACAGGGGATGGCTACACCTTC. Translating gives CASSFPTGDGYTF.

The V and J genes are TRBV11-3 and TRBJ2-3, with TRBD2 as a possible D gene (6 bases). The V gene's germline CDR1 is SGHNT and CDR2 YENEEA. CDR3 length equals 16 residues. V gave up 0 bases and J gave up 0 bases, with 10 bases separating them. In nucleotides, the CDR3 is TGTGCCAGCAGCTTAGAGAGTAGCGGTAGCACAGATACGCAGTATTTT. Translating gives CASSLESSGSTDTQYF.

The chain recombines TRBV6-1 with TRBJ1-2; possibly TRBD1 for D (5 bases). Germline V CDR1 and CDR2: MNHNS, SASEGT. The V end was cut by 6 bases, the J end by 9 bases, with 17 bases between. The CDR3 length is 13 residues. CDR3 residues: CASSSSGGTSYTF. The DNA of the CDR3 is TGTGCCAGCAGCTCTTCGGGGGGAACGAGCTACACCTTC.